This paragraph covers one T cell receptor (beta chain) sequence. Its target is not known. These data are taken from a study of cytomegalovirus exposure and HLA in healthy donors. The germline V gene has CDR1 PRHDT and CDR2 FYEKMQ (reference sequence). Trimming removed 0 bases from V and 3 bases from J, with 9 bases in between. This CDR3 contains 14 residues. Study results and limitations: For most TCR beta V segments, an earlier analysis put the productive rate at about 90% or about 30% of the time. 87-base-pair reads could not separate some V segments, including TRBV6-2 and TRBV6-3.

A multiplex PCR was run with 60 Vbeta primers and 13 Jbeta primers. Repertoires were generated with immunoSEQ multiplex PCR, while TCRdb's copy carries only in-frame clones and drops some. Of under 200,000 clones in the sample, around 80% were seen once. V is TRBV13 and J is TRBJ2-7; D is possibly TRBD1 (6 bases). This TCR came from a man aged 40-50 years in good health and CMV-seronegative. Sequencing was carried out using PBMCs. CDR3 bases: TGTGCCAGCAGCTTAGGGACAGGAGGCTACGAGCAGTACTTC. Amino acids: CASSLGTGGYEQYF.